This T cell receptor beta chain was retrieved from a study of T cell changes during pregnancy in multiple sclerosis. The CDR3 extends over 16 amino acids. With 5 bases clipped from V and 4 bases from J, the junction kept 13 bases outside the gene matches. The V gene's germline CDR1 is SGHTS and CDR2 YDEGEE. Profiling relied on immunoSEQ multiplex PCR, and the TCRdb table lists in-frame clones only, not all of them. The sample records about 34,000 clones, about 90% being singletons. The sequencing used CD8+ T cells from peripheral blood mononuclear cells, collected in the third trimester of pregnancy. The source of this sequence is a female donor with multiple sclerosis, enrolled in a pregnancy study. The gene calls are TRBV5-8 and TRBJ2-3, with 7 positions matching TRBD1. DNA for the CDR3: TGTGCCAGCAGTTCGGACGATACAGGGGTGGCAGATACGCAGTATTTT. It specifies CASSSDDTGVADTQYF.